The 29 T cell receptor beta chains below come from one sample, sequenced in a study of beta chain features in type 1 diabetes. Study-level findings and limits: TCRB CDR3 length was moderately but significantly reduced in all four CD4+ subsets of Type 1 diabetes patients.

Their specific antigens are unknown. The whole isolated RNA underwent reverse transcription, so sequencing captured expressed TCRB transcripts. The method was immunoSEQ multiplex PCR; TCRdb's version includes in-frame clones alone and lacks a portion of them. This sample carries fewer than 400,000 clones, around 8.5% of them seen once, and the ten largest clones take around 1%. Specimen: central memory CD4+ T cells from blood. The receptors were gathered from a young man with type 1 diabetes.

This clone came up a few times. Other DNA variants within this sample encode the same CDR3. J is TRBJ2-3 and V is TRBV6-5, with D perhaps matching TRBD2 (7 bases). CDR3 length: 15 amino acids. Per the germline V gene, CDR1 is MNHEY and CDR2 is SVGAGI. V gave up 3 bases and J gave up 2 bases, with 12 bases separating them. The CDR3 DNA is TGTGCCAGCAGTTATTCCGGGGGGCCCACAGATACGCAGTATTTT. Translation gives CASSYSGGPTDTQYF.

Written as DNA, the CDR3 is TGTGCCATCAGTGACACTAGCGGGGCCTCCTACGAGCAGTACTTC. Amino acids: CAISDTSGASYEQYF. V usage is TRBV10-3 and J usage is TRBJ2-7, with TRBD2 matching 10 bases. The junction had 2 bases not matched to a gene; V was cut back by 3 bases and J by 0 bases. Per germline, CDR1 ENHRY and CDR2 SYGVKD. The CDR3 has 15 residues.

This clone has a handful of counts. The rearrangement uses TRBV4-3 and TRBJ2-3; 8 bases align to TRBD2. V trimming: 1 base; J trimming: 2 bases; junction bases outside the gene matches: 17. In germline, CDR1 is LGHNA, CDR2 YSLEER. This CDR3 has 20 residues. The DNA of the CDR3 is TGCGCCAGCAGCCAAGTTTCCCGCGGGGGGCCTTCTCGTTTCACAGATACGCAGTATTTT. Its translation: CASSQVSRGGPSRFTDTQYF.

The CDR3 DNA sequence: TGTGCCAGCAGTTACGGGGGTGGTGTGAGTGAAAAACTGTTTTTT. It specifies CASSYGGGVSEKLFF. The V and J genes are TRBV27 and TRBJ1-4; D perhaps matches TRBD1 (5 bases). This CDR3 is built from 15 residues. The V gene lost 4 bases and the J gene lost 7 bases, with 16 bases spanning the gap. CDR1 and CDR2 from the germline V gene are MNHEY and SMNVEV (reference sequence). Filled out from reference TRBV27 and TRBJ1-4, the complete variable domain reads EAQVTQNPRYLITVTGKKLTVTCSQNMNHEYMSWYRQDPGLGLRQIYYSMNVEVTDKGDVPEGYKVSRKEKRNFPLILESPSPNQTSLYFCASSYGGGVSEKLFFGSGTQLSVL.

This clone showed up just a few times. Given a much more abundant clone one base away, this may be a read error. Different DNA sequences within this sample yield the same CDR3. The gene calls are TRBV28 and TRBJ2-3; D gene ambiguous. V was cut by 4 bases and J by 2 bases, with 4 bases left in between. Germline V gene lookup returns CDR1 MDHEN and CDR2 SYDVKM. The CDR3 spans 12 residues. The CDR3 sequence is CASSSYTDTQYF. The CDR3 DNA reads as TGTGCCAGCAGTTCCTACACAGATACGCAGTATTTT.

The sample holds a few counts of this clone. The V call is TRBV6-5, the J call TRBJ1-2; D ambiguous. The CDR3 contains 14 residues. Trimming took 6 bases from V and 6 from J, leaving 17 bases between them. Germline V gene lookup returns CDR1 MNHEY and CDR2 SVGAGI. CDR3 sequence: CASRPGDNIDGYTF. The CDR3 bases are TGTGCCAGCAGGCCCGGAGATAACATCGATGGCTACACCTTC.

This clone was observed a handful of times. The genes are TRBV7-9 and TRBJ1-1; D gene unclear. Trimming stripped 5 bases from V and 3 bases from J, with 19 bases between. Germline CDR1 reads SEHNR; CDR2 reads FQNEAQ (reference sequence). The CDR3 runs to 16 residues. The CDR3 here is CASSPAANFLHTEAFF. The CDR3 coding sequence is TGTGCCAGCAGCCCTGCAGCGAACTTTCTTCACACTGAAGCTTTCTTT.

Only a few counts were recorded for this clone. This sequence joins TRBV5-1 and TRBJ2-2; no clear D. Trimming stripped 1 base from V and 5 bases from J, with 12 bases between. The germline V gene has CDR1 SGHRS and CDR2 YFSETQ. The CDR3 consists of 15 residues. The CDR3 coding sequence is TGCGCCAGCAGCTTGCAGGCCCCCTCGACCGGGGAGCTGTTTTTT. Translated, it gives CASSLQAPSTGELFF. Full variable domain (missing parts from reference TRBV5-1 and TRBJ2-2): KAGVTQTPRYLIKTRGQQVTLSCSPISGHRSVSWYQQTPGQGLQFLFEYFSETQRNKGNFPGRFSGRQFSNSRSEMNVSTLELGDSALYLCASSLQAPSTGELFFGEGSRLTVL.

This clone was counted ten times or more. This chain joins TRBV5-1 and TRBJ2-3, with TRBD2 as a possible D gene (5 bases). Germline V lookup: CDR1 SGHRS, CDR2 YFSETQ. Between the trimmed V and J ends, which lost 2 bases and 4 bases, there was a span of 8 bases. The CDR3 runs 13 residues. CDR3 DNA: TGCGCCAGCAGCTTAGACGGGGCAGATACGCAGTATTTT. It codes for CASSLDGADTQYF.

Only a few counts were recorded for this clone. The gene calls are TRBV28 and TRBJ1-6; 8 bases align to TRBD1. From germline, CDR1 is MDHEN and CDR2 SYDVKM. The CDR3 loop spans 16 amino acids. Trimming took 2 bases from V and 10 from J; bases not matched to a gene: 10. The CDR3 DNA follows: TGTGCCAGCAGTTTAGGATTGGACAGGGTAAACTCACCCCTCCACTTT. Protein product: CASSLGLDRVNSPLHF.

V gene TRBV18 combines with J gene TRBJ1-2; possibly TRBD1 for D (5 bases). CDR1 KGHSH and CDR2 LQKENI come from the germline V gene. The CDR3 has 12 amino acids. V was clipped by 5 bases and J by 4 bases, with 8 bases between them. As DNA, the CDR3 is TGTGCCAGCTCATCCGACAGCTATGGCTACACCTTC. It yields the protein CASSSDSYGYTF.

The chain is built from TRBV10-2 and TRBJ1-5; D remains ambiguous. The CDR3 runs to 12 residues. Looked up from germline, CDR1 is WSHSY and CDR2 is SAAADI. V was cut by 7 bases and J by 3 bases, with 7 bases left in between. DNA of the CDR3: TGCGCCAGCAAGGGAAACAATCAGCCCCAGCATTTT. The encoded protein is CASKGNNQPQHF.

This clone came up a few times. The chain combines TRBV7-9 with TRBJ1-4; D is possibly TRBD1 (5 bases). Germline CDR1 and CDR2: SEHNR and FQNEAQ (reference sequence). With 5 bases removed from V and 4 bases from J, the gap between germline ends came to 11 bases. The CDR3 is 14 amino acids. In DNA, the CDR3 is TGTGCCAGCAGCCCGGGACGGATTAATGAAAAACTGTTTTTT. It yields the protein CASSPGRINEKLFF.

The chain joins TRBV4-3 to TRBJ2-1; D gene uncertain. In germline, CDR1 is LGHNA, CDR2 YSLEER. The CDR3 has 17 amino acids. Trimming took 0 bases from V and 0 from J, leaving 12 bases between them. The CDR3 loop is CASSQDTDRSSYNEQFF. The CDR3 DNA follows: TGCGCCAGCAGCCAAGATACGGACCGGAGCTCCTACAATGAGCAGTTCTTC.

The V and J genes are TRBV6-1 and TRBJ2-3; D possibly corresponds to TRBD1 (6 bases). V dropped 6 bases and J dropped 4 bases, with 11 bases sitting between them. The CDR3 sequence is 13 residues long. Per the germline V gene, CDR1 is MNHNS and CDR2 is SASEGT. CDR3 sequence (DNA): TGTGCCAGCAGCCTGGACAGCGCAGATACGCAGTATTTT. It is translated as CASSLDSADTQYF.

This clone occurred a few times. The same CDR3 arises from other DNA sequences in this sample as well. The J gene is TRBJ2-5, the V gene TRBV5-1, with D perhaps TRBD1 (5 bases). This CDR3 comprises 13 residues. Trimming cost V 0 bases and J 4 bases, with 7 bases left between them. Germline CDR1 SGHRS, CDR2 YFSETQ. CDR3 protein: CASSLDRPETQYF. For the CDR3, the DNA is TGCGCCAGCAGCTTGGACAGGCCAGAGACCCAGTACTTC. The variable domain in full, completed from reference TRBV5-1 and TRBJ2-5, reads KAGVTQTPRYLIKTRGQQVTLSCSPISGHRSVSWYQQTPGQGLQFLFEYFSETQRNKGNFPGRFSGRQFSNSRSEMNVSTLELGDSALYLCASSLDRPETQYFGPGTRLLVL.

This clone turned up a few times. The genes are TRBV4-3 and TRBJ2-5; D is possibly TRBD2 (6 bases). Germline V gene data show CDR1 as LGHNA and CDR2 as YSLEER. Trimming removed 4 bases from V and 4 bases from J, with 16 bases in between. The CDR3 totals 15 residues. The CDR3 nucleotides read TGCGCCAGCAGCCTCTCGGAGGGACGGCGAGAGACCCAGTACTTC. Protein: CASSLSEGRRETQYF.

The J gene is TRBJ2-1, the V gene TRBV11-2; 9 bases line up with TRBD2. The CDR3 sequence is 15 residues long. The J segment lost 3 bases and the V segment lost 3 bases, leaving 3 bases of the junction unmatched. The germline gives CDR1 SGHAT, CDR2 FQNNGV. The CDR3 DNA reads TGTGCCAGCAGCTTCGGCGGGGGGGACTACAATGAGCAGTTCTTC. Translating gives CASSFGGGDYNEQFF. Looking up the rest from reference TRBV11-2 and TRBJ2-1 gives the full variable domain: EAGVAQSPRYKIIEKRQSVAFWCNPISGHATLYWYQQILGQGPKLLIQFQNNGVVDDSQLPKDRFSAERLKGVDSTLKIQPAKLEDSAVYLCASSFGGGDYNEQFFGPGTRLTVL.

This chain joins TRBV11-2 and TRBJ2-5, with D possibly TRBD1 on 6 matching bases. The V gene lost 2 bases and the J gene lost 5 bases, with 9 bases spanning the gap. Germline loops: CDR1 SGHAT, CDR2 FQNNGV. This CDR3 is built from 13 residues. Here the CDR3 reads CASSLSGEETQYF. In DNA form, the CDR3 reads TGTGCCAGCAGCTTATCAGGGGAGGAGACCCAGTACTTC.

This clone was seen only a few times. The J gene is TRBJ2-2, the V gene TRBV7-2; D is ambiguous. V gave up 5 bases and J gave up 5 bases, with 12 bases separating them. Germline assignment: CDR1 SGHTA and CDR2 FQGNSA. The CDR3 covers 14 residues. CDR3 nucleotides: TGTGCCAGCAGCCCGCGGCAGCTAACCGGGGAGCTGTTTTTT. It yields the protein CASSPRQLTGELFF.

The V and J genes are TRBV5-4 and TRBJ2-5, with D tentatively TRBD1 or TRBD2 (5 bases each). From germline, CDR1 is SGHNT and CDR2 YYREEE (reference sequence). Trimming took 2 bases from V and 5 from J, leaving 16 bases between them. The CDR3 runs 15 residues. The CDR3 bases are TGTGCCAGCAGCTTTGATGGGGGATCAGGGGAGACCCAGTACTTC. This sequence encodes CASSFDGGSGETQYF. The variable domain in full, completed from reference TRBV5-4 and TRBJ2-5, reads ETGVTQSPTHLIKTRGQQVTLRCSSQSGHNTVSWYQQALGQGPQFIFQYYREEENGRGNFPPRFSGLQFPNYSSELNVNALELDDSALYLCASSFDGGSGETQYFGPGTRLLVL.

This clone has just a few counts. V is TRBV28 and J is TRBJ2-4; D tentatively reads TRBD1 or TRBD2 (5 bases each). Germline values: CDR1 MDHEN, CDR2 SYDVKM. The CDR3 extends over 14 amino acids. V dropped 6 bases and J dropped 7 bases, with 16 bases sitting between them. CDR3 in amino acids: CASRGRGVSNIQYF. The CDR3 nucleotides read TGTGCCAGCAGGGGACGAGGGGTTAGTAACATTCAGTACTTC.

This clone was found a few times. This chain joins TRBV9 and TRBJ2-1, with D possibly matching TRBD2 (5 bases). CDR1 is SGDLS and CDR2 is YYNGEE in the germline V gene. Trimming took off 0 bases at V and 9 bases at J, with 10 bases between the two ends. CDR3 size: 13 residues. DNA of the CDR3: TGTGCCAGCAGCGTAGTTACGGGGTTTGAGCAGTTCTTC. As protein: CASSVVTGFEQFF.

The table lists this clone with a few counts. Different DNA sequences within this sample yield the same CDR3. The J gene is TRBJ1-3, the V gene TRBV4-3; D perhaps matches TRBD1 (5 bases). CDR1 and CDR2 (germline): LGHNA, YSLEER. The CDR3 extends over 14 amino acids. Trimming removed 0 bases from V and 7 bases from J, with 10 bases in between. The CDR3 nucleotides are TGCGCCAGCAGCCAAGATCGAGAGGGGAACACCATATATTTT. It translates to CASSQDREGNTIYF.

The V gene is TRBV11-2, the J gene TRBJ1-1, with a tentative D call TRBD1 (6 bases). CDR1 and CDR2 (germline): SGHAT, FQNNGV. The CDR3 loop spans 16 amino acids. Trimming left V 5 bases short and J 0 bases short, with 16 bases between. The CDR3 protein is CASSDRKDSLNTEAFF. The CDR3 nucleotides are TGTGCCAGCAGCGATAGAAAGGACAGCTTGAACACTGAAGCTTTCTTT.

There are a few counts of this clone. This chain uses TRBV21-1 with TRBJ1-1; whether TRBD1, the table's D call, matches the DNA was not checked. TRBV21-1 is a documented pseudogene. This CDR3 contains 16 residues. The CDR3 region has the DNA TGTGCCAGCAGCAAAAGTGACAGGCGTATGAACACTGAAGCTTTCTTT. Translation: CASSKSDRRMNTEAFF.

V and J are TRBV11-3 and TRBJ2-5, with D possibly called TRBD1 or TRBD2 (5 bases each). This CDR3 comprises 15 residues. CDR1 and CDR2 (germline): SGHNT, YENEEA. Deletions cut 5 bases from V and 4 bases from J, with 17 bases between. The CDR3 loop reads CASSTRDGGGETQYF. The CDR3 nucleotides are TGTGCCAGCAGCACTAGGGATGGGGGTGGAGAGACCCAGTACTTC.

This clone was observed a few times. The CDR3 DNA is TGTGCCAGCAAGGACGGGGGCGCTGGGGCCAACGTCCTGACTTTC. This codes for CASKDGGAGANVLTF. The J gene is TRBJ2-6, the V gene TRBV6-5; TRBD1 or TRBD2 may be the D gene (6 bases each). The CDR3 runs 15 residues. The V gene's germline CDR1 is MNHEY and CDR2 SVGAGI. V gave up 7 bases and J gave up 2 bases, with 12 bases separating them.

The chain couples TRBV21-1 to TRBJ2-1; the table calls TRBD1, which could not be checked here. TRBV21-1 is listed as a pseudogene. The CDR3 spans 15 residues. DNA of the CDR3: TGTGCCAGCAGCAAAGAAAAACAGCAGTACAATGAGCAGTTCTTC. This codes for CASSKEKQQYNEQFF.